The source of this T cell receptor beta chain is a study of shared clonotypes between healthy human individuals. At the level of the study: Aged 18 to 49, the donors were a couple of women and a few men.

Broader study findings: Researchers sampled blood only, noting tissue repertoires likely differ. In contrast to clonotypes shared by all four donors, non-shared clonotypes had lower generation probabilities.

V was pared by 2 bases and J by 1 base, with 4 bases of the junction left unmatched. The CDR3 spans 16 residues. Germline CDR1 is KGHSH and CDR2 is LQKENI. With regard to this clone: The antigen is not known.

The table came from immunoSEQ multiplex PCR; TCRdb's copy has only in-frame clones and leaves some out. The sample shows some 2,400,000 clones, approximately 94% of them seen only once. Input material: naive CD4+ T cells sorted from blood. Subset in this sample: CD45RA+ positively selected. The rearrangement joins TRBV18 to TRBJ2-1, with 8 bases lining up with TRBD1. The receptor's source is a man between 18 and 35 years old in good health. CDR3 sequence reads: CASSPGTGGSYNEQFF. In nucleotides, the CDR3 is TGTGCCAGCTCACCAGGTACAGGGGGTTCCTACAATGAGCAGTTCTTC.